The present entry profiles one T cell receptor (beta chain) with its context. What it binds is not known. Each TRB cDNA library was prepared by 5' RACE (with UMI labels). From the 5' RACE reads, TCRdb lists one entry per CDR3 protein and no DNA. This table holds about 43,000 distinct CDR3 sequences. The data were taken from a study of CXCR3-negative and CXCR3-positive naive CD8 T cells. Whole-study findings and limits: Memory cells showed distinct TRBV-TRBJ patterns, while the two naive subsets matched. Memory CD8+ cells had much lower diversity, and both naive subsets had comparably high diversity.

The germline V gene encodes CDR1 SEHNR and CDR2 FQNEAQ (reference sequence). The length of the CDR3 is 13 residues. Sequencing input: memory CD8+ T cells from blood. The chain couples TRBV7-9 to TRBJ1-5; the D call from TCRdb, TRBD1, cannot be confirmed without DNA. The sequence was obtained from a human donor in good health. Some clones in this sample may be carry-over from other donors' samples. The CDR3 loop reads CASSGGSNQPQHF.